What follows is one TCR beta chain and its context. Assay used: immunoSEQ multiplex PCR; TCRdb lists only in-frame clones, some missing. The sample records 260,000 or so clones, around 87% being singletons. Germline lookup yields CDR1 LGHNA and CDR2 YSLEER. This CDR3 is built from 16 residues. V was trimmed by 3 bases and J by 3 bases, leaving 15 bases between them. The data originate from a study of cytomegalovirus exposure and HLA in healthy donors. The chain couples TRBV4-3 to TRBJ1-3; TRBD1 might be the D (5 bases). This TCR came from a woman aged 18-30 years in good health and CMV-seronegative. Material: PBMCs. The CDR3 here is CASSQRGGVGGNTIYF. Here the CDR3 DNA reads TGCGCCAGCAGCCAGCGGGGGGGAGTAGGTGGAAACACCATATATTTT.